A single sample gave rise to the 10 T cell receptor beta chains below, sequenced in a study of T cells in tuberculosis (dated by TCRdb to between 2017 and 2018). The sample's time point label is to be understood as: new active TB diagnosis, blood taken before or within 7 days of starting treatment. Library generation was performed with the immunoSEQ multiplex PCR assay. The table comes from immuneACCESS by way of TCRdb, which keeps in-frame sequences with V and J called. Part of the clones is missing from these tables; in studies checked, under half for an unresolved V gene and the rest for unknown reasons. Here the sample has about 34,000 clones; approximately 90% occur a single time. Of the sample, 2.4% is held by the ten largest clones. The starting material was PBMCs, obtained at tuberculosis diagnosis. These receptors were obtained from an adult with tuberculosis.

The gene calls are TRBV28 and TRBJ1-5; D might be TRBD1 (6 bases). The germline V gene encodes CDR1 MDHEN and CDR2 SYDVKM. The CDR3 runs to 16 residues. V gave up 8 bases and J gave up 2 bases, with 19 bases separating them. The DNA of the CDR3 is TGTGCCAGCGACGGCGAAGGGGGAAAGCGCAATCAGCCCCAGCATTTT. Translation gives CASDGEGGKRNQPQHF.

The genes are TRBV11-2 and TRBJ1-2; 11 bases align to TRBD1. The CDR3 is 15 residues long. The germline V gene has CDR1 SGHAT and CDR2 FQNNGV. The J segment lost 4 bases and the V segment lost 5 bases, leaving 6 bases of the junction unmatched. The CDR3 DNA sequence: TGTGCCAGCAGCCCCAGGGACAGGGGGGCCTATGGCTACACCTTC. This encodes CASSPRDRGAYGYTF.

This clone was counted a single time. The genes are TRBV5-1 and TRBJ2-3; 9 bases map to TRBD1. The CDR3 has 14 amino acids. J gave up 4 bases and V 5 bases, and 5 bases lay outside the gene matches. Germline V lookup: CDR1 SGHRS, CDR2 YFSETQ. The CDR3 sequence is CASRLQGAADTQYF. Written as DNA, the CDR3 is TGCGCCAGCAGATTACAGGGGGCCGCAGATACGCAGTATTTT.

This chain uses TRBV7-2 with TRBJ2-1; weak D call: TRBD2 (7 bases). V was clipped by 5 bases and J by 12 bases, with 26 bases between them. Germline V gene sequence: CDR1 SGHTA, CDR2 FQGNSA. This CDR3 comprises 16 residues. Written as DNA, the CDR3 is TGTGCCAGCAGCACCCTTTTTCGGGGGGCCCGGGAAGTGCAGTTCTTC. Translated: CASSTLFRGAREVQFF.

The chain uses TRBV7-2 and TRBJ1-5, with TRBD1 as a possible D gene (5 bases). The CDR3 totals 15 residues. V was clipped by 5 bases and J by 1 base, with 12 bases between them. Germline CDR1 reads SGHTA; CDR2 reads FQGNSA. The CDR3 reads CASSPSGGSNQPQHF. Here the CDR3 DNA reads TGTGCCAGCAGCCCATCCGGGGGAAGCAATCAGCCCCAGCATTTT. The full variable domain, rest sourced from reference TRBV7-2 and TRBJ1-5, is GAGVSQSPSNKVTEKGKDVELRCDPISGHTALYWYRQSLGQGLEFLIYFQGNSAPDKSGLPSDRFSAERTGGSVSTLTIQRTQQEDSAVYLCASSPSGGSNQPQHFGDGTRLSIL.

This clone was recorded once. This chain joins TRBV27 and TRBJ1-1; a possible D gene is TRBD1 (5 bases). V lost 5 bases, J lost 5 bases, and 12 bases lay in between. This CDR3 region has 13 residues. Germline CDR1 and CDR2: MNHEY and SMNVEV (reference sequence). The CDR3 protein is CASSLRTRTEAFF. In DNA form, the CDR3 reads TGTGCCAGCAGTCTGCGGACAAGAACTGAAGCTTTCTTT.

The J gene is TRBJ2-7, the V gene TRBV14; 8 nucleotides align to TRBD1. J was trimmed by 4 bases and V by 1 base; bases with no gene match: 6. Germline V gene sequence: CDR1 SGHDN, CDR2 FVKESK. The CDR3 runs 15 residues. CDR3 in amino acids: CASSQGQGRQYEQYF. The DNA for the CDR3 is TGTGCCAGCAGCCAAGGACAGGGGCGCCAGTACGAGCAGTACTTC. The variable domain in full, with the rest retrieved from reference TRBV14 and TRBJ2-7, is EAGVTQFPSHSVIEKGQTVTLRCDPISGHDNLYWYRRVMGKEIKFLLHFVKESKQDESGMPNNRFLAERTGGTYSTLKVQPAELEDSGVYFCASSQGQGRQYEQYFGPGTRLTVT.

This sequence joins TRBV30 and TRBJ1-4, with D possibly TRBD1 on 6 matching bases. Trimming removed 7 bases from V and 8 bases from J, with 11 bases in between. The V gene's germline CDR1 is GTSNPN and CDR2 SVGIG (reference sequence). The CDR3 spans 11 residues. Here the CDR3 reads CALGQGEKLFF. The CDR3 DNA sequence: TGTGCCTTGGGGCAGGGGGAAAAACTGTTTTTT. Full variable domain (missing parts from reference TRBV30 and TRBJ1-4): SQTIHQWPATLVQPVGSPLSLECTVEGTSNPNLYWYRQAAGRGLQLLFYSVGIGQISSEVPQNLSASRPQDRQFILSSKKLLLSDSGFYLCALGQGEKLFFGSGTQLSVL.

The CDR3 nucleotides read TGTGCCAGCAGCCCGACAGGGGGCCATGGCTACACCTTC. It is translated as CASSPTGGHGYTF. The chain has TRBV5-4 and TRBJ1-2; 10 nucleotides align to TRBD1. Unmatched junction bases numbered 3, after V lost 4 bases and J lost 6 bases. Germline CDR1 SGHNT, CDR2 YYREEE (reference sequence). The CDR3 consists of 13 residues.

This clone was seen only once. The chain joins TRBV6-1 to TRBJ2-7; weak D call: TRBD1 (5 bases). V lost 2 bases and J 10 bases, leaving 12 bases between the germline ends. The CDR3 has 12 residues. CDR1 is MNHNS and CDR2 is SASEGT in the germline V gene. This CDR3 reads CASSELFQGQYF. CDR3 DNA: TGTGCCAGCAGTGAACTCTTCCAGGGACAGTACTTC.